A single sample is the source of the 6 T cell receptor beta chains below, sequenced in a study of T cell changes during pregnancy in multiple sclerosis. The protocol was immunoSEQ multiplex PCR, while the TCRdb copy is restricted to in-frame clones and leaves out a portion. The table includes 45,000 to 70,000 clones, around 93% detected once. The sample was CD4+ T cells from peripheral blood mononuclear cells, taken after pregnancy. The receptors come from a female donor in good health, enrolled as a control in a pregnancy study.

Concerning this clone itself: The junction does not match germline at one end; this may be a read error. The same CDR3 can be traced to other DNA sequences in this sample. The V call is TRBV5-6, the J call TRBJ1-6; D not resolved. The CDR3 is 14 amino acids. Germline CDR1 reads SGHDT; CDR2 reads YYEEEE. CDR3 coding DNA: TGTGCTAGCAGCTTGGGAACAAATAATTCACCCCTCCACTTT. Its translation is CASSLGTNNSPLHF.

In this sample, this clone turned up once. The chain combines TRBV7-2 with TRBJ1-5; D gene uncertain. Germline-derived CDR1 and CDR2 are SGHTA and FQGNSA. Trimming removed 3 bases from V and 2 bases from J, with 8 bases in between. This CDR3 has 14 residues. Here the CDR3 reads CASSFSPGNQPQHF. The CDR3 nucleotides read TGTGCCAGCAGCTTCTCCCCCGGCAATCAGCCCCAGCATTTT.

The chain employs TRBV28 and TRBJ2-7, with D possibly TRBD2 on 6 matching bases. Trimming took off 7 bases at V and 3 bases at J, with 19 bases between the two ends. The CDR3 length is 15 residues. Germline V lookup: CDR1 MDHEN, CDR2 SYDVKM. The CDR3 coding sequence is TGTGCCAGCACGGGAGTCGCCGCCGGAGACTACGAGCAGTACTTC. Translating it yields CASTGVAAGDYEQYF.

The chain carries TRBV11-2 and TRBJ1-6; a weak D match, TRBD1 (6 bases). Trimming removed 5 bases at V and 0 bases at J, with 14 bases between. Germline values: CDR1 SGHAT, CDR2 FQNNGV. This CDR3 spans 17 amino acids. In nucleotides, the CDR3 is TGTGCCAGCAGCACCGGGACAACGAGCTCCTATAATTCACCCCTCCACTTT. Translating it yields CASSTGTTSSYNSPLHF.

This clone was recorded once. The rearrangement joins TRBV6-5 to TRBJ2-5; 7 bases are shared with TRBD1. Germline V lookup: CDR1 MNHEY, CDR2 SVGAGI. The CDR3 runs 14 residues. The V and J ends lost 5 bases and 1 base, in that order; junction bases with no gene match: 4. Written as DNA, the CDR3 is TGTGCCAGCAGTCAGGGACAGCTCCAAGAGACCCAGTACTTC. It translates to CASSQGQLQETQYF.

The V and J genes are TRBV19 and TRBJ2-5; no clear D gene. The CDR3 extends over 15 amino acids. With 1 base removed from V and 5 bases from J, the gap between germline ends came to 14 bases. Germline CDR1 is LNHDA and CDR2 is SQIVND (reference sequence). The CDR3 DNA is TGTGCCAGTAGTATAGCGGTGGGCAGCCTGGAGACCCAGTACTTC. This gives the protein CASSIAVGSLETQYF.